A selection of T cell receptor beta chains follows, all from one sample in a study of blood T cells in healthy people across ages. TCRdb passed the 5' RACE reads through MiXCR, listing each CDR3 protein once. The sample records over a million distinct CDR3 sequences, roughly 43% being singletons. Sequencing was carried out using blood. These receptors were taken from a woman under 30 in good health. The CDR3 runs from the conserved cysteine through the conserved F or W. Fields, in order: clone size, D gene, CDR3 length, J gene, V gene, CDR3 DNA, CDR3 protein. D genes are given only for firm matches. Not all rows give a size; the values are once, few, many and, for expanded clones, a class.

>few|TRBD2|20|TRBJ2-1|TRBV20-1
TGCAGTGCTAGAGATAGTTTAAGGACTAGCGGGAGTGGCACACGGAATGAGCAGTTCTTC
CSARDSLRTSGSGTRNEQFF
>NA|TRBD2|20|TRBJ2-7|TRBV25-1
TGTGCCAGCAGTGAATCCCGAACTAGCGGGAGATCCTTCAACTACAATGAGCAGTACTTC
CASSESRTSGRSFNYNEQYF
>few|NA|15|TRBJ1-5|TRBV20-1
TGCAGTGCTACTGACACAGGGTACAGCAATCAGCCCCAGCATTTT
CSATDTGYSNQPQHF
>NA|TRBD1|16|TRBJ2-7|TRBV27
TGTGCCAGCAGTTCTCCCCTCCGGGACAGGTACAATGAGCAGTACTTC
CASSSPLRDRYNEQYF
>few|NA|15|TRBJ2-4|TRBV7-2
TGTGCCAGCAGCACTAGCCCCCGGGTAGAAAACATTCAGTACTTC
CASSTSPRVENIQYF
>NA|TRBD2|15|TRBJ2-3|TRBV6-5
TGTGCCAGCAGTTATGGGAGGGGTTTCACAGATACGCAGTATTTT
CASSYGRGFTDTQYF
>NA|NA|16|TRBJ2-5|TRBV19
TGTGCCAGTAGTAGCCTGACCGGGTCCTCCGAAGAGACCCAGTACTTC
CASSSLTGSSEETQYF
>NA|NA|21|TRBJ2-4|TRBV12-3/TRBV12-4
TGTGCCAGCAGCACGCATACCGGGACACCCGAACCCCTTGTAGCCAAAAACATTCAGTACTTC
CASSTHTGTPEPLVAKNIQYF
>NA|TRBD2|14|TRBJ2-1|TRBV20-1
TGCAGTGCTAGGACTAGCGGGAGATCCTATGAGCAGTTCTTC
CSARTSGRSYEQFF
>once|NA|14|TRBJ1-2|TRBV6-5
TGTGTCAGCAGCCCCGTCGCACGCCGCGTTGGCTACACTTTC
CVSSPVARRVGYTF
>NA|NA|14|TRBJ2-7|TRBV7-2
TGTGCCAGCAGCACACGCCCAGACTACAATGAGCAGTACTTC
CASSTRPDYNEQYF
>NA|TRBD2|17|TRBJ2-3|TRBV20-1
TGCAGTGCTAGTGTGGGGACTAGCCCATTAAGCACAGATACGCAGTATTTT
CSASVGTSPLSTDTQYF
>few|TRBD2|15|TRBJ2-7|TRBV12-5
TGTGCTAGTGGTCTAAACGGACTAGCGGGAGGCGAGCAGTACTTC
CASGLNGLAGGEQYF
>NA|NA|14|TRBJ2-1|TRBV11-2
TGTGCCAGCAGCTCCCTCAGGGGCGGCCCTGGGCAGTTCTTC
CASSSLRGGPGQFF
>few|TRBD2|15|TRBJ2-1|TRBV20-1
TGCAGTGCTAGAGAGGAGGGAGGGCCGTTCAATGAGCAGTTCTTC
CSAREEGGPFNEQFF
>many|TRBD2|15|TRBJ2-1|TRBV12-3/TRBV12-4
TGTGCCAGCAGACCTCTGGCGGGGGGCTACAATGAGCAGTTCTTC
CASRPLAGGYNEQFF
>NA|TRBD2|13|TRBJ2-3|TRBV20-1
TGCAGTGCCACGGGAGGCAGAGGAGATACGCAGTATTTT
CSATGGRGDTQYF
>NA|NA|17|TRBJ1-3|TRBV9
TGTGCCAGCAGCGCCGGTGGGACGGAGCTGCCTGGAAACACCATATATTTT
CASSAGGTELPGNTIYF
>few|NA|17|TRBJ1-2|TRBV7-2
TGTGCCAGCAGCTTAGATCGATCAGGGGCCCTTACCTATGGCTACACCTTC
CASSLDRSGALTYGYTF
>NA|NA|14|TRBJ1-5|TRBV12-3/TRBV12-4
TGTGCCAGCAGTGTTAGTAATAGCAATCAGCCCCAGCATTTT
CASSVSNSNQPQHF
>few|NA|16|TRBJ1-1|TRBV4-3
TGCGCCAGCAGCCAAAACGCCGGGGGCTTCGCCCAGCGAGCTTTCTTT
CASSQNAGGFAQRAFF
>few|NA|16|TRBJ1-3|TRBV28
TGTGCCAGCAGTCCACGTTTAGGTTCTCCTGGAAACACCATATATTTT
CASSPRLGSPGNTIYF
>NA|NA|14|TRBJ2-5|TRBV11-2
TGTGCCTGCAGCTCGGGGTTTAGTGGGGAGACCCAGTACTTC
CACSSGFSGETQYF
>NA|NA|14|TRBJ2-1|TRBV27
TGTGCCAGCGCTTCCGGGACCCATCTCCATGAGCAGTTCTTC
CASASGTHLHEQFF
>once|NA|13|TRBJ2-1|TRBV6-2/TRBV6-3
TGTGCCAGCACTCTTTCAAGATACAATGAGCAGTTCTTC
CASTLSRYNEQFF
>NA|NA|13|TRBJ2-1|TRBV5-1
TGCGCCAGCAGCTTCGGGACTCTGAATGAGCAGTTCTTC
CASSFGTLNEQFF
>NA|TRBD2|15|TRBJ2-1|TRBV7-9
TGTGCCAGCAGCTTAACCGGGACTACCAACAATGAGCAGTTCTTC
CASSLTGTTNNEQFF
>NA|NA|12|TRBJ1-5|TRBV19
TGTGCCAGTAGTATGGTTTTTGGGCCCCAGCATTTT
CASSMVFGPQHF
>few|NA|14|TRBJ1-5|TRBV27
TGTGCCAGCAGTTTAAGAGGGACAACTCAGCCCCAGCATTTT
CASSLRGTTQPQHF
>NA|NA|12|TRBJ2-5|TRBV7-9
TGTGCCAGCAGAGCACTTGGGGAGACCCAGTACTTC
CASRALGETQYF
>NA|TRBD1|15|TRBJ1-1|TRBV4-3
TGCGCCAGCAGCCCGCGGCACCCAGGGGGCACTCAAGCTTTCTTT
CASSPRHPGGTQAFF
>few|NA|17|TRBJ2-1|TRBV7-6
TGTGCCAGCAGCTTAAAGCCCTGGAGCTCAACCCTCAATGAGCAGTTCTTC
CASSLKPWSSTLNEQFF
>NA|TRBD1|11|TRBJ1-1|TRBV5-1
TGCGCCAGCACCGGGACAGCTGAAGCTTTCTTT
CASTGTAEAFF
>NA|TRBD1|21|TRBJ2-1|TRBV9
TGTGCCAGCAGCGGAGGAACCCGGGACAGGGGGCTCCCCCCTCTGCTTAATGAGCAGTTCTTC
CASSGGTRDRGLPPLLNEQFF
>NA|TRBD2|16|TRBJ2-7|TRBV7-6
TGTGCCAGCAGCTCCATTCTGGCGGGAGGTACCTACGAGCAGTACTTC
CASSSILAGGTYEQYF
>few|TRBD2|17|TRBJ2-5|TRBV6-5
TGTGCCAGCAGTTACTCGTGGTGGGGAGGGTTACAAGAGACCCAGTACTTC
CASSYSWWGGLQETQYF